These 32 T cell receptor beta chains share one sample of origin, sequenced in a study of T cell repertoires in cytomegalovirus infection. TCRdb reanalysed the reads using MiXCR and keeps one entry per CDR3 protein. The sample has a few hundred thousand distinct CDR3 sequences, roughly 13% seen once. Material: PBMCs. These receptors were collected from a human donor in good health (CMV status not recorded). Some clones in this sample may be carry-over from other donors' samples.

This clonotype has a handful of counts. The chain recombines TRBV20-1 with TRBJ2-2; D is undetermined. Trimming removed 3 bases from V and 3 bases from J, with 8 bases in between. The CDR3 runs 13 residues. Per the germline V gene, CDR1 is DFQATT and CDR2 is SNEGSKA (reference sequence). The CDR3 region is CSASRSYTGELFF. Here the CDR3 DNA reads TGCAGTGCTAGTCGGTCGTACACCGGGGAGCTGTTTTTT.

This chain joins TRBV7-2 and TRBJ2-1; TRBD2 matches at 8 bases. V dropped 4 bases and J dropped 9; count of bases not matched to a gene: 5. The CDR3 runs 13 residues. The germline CDR1 and CDR2 sequences are SGHTA and FQGNSA. The CDR3 sequence is CASSWGLVGEQFF. CDR3 coding DNA: TGTGCCAGCAGCTGGGGACTAGTTGGTGAGCAGTTCTTC.

CDR3 region: CSAMTSGSNTGELFF. The CDR3, as DNA: TGCAGTGCTATGACTAGCGGGAGTAACACCGGGGAGCTGTTTTTT. The chain combines TRBV20-1 with TRBJ2-2, with 12 positions matching TRBD2. V shed 4 bases, J shed 2 bases, and the junction held 2 bases outside the gene matches. This CDR3 is 15 amino acids long. Looked up from germline, CDR1 is DFQATT and CDR2 is SNEGSKA (reference sequence).

V and J are TRBV29-1 and TRBJ2-3; D is unresolved. CDR3 length: 11 residues. Germline V gene sequence: CDR1 SQVTM, CDR2 ANQGSEA. Trimming cost V 4 bases and J 4 bases, with 6 bases left between them. CDR3 sequence: CSVGVADTQYF. Written as DNA, the CDR3 is TGCAGCGTTGGGGTGGCAGATACGCAGTATTTT.

The chain employs TRBV29-1 and TRBJ2-5; tentative D call: TRBD2 (6 bases). CDR3 size: 14 residues. V dropped 2 bases and J dropped 5 bases, with 15 bases sitting between them. Looked up from germline, CDR1 is SQVTM and CDR2 is ANQGSEA. CDR3 region: CSVEKGEARETQYF. CDR3 coding DNA: TGCAGCGTTGAAAAAGGGGAGGCTCGTGAGACCCAGTACTTC.

V usage is TRBV18 and J usage is TRBJ2-7; 10 positions agree with TRBD1. The CDR3 has 16 amino acids. Germline values: CDR1 KGHSH, CDR2 LQKENI. Unmatched junction bases numbered 10, after V lost 4 bases and J lost 4 bases. In DNA, the CDR3 is TGTGCCAGCTCACTGCCGGGACAGGGGTCTTCTTACGAGCAGTACTTC. Translating gives CASSLPGQGSSYEQYF.

This chain uses TRBV6-1 with TRBJ1-1; weak D call: TRBD1 (5 bases). V was shortened by 5 bases and J by 6 bases, with 16 bases between the two germline ends. Germline V gene data show CDR1 as MNHNS and CDR2 as SASEGT. The CDR3 length is 14 residues. The CDR3 loop is CASSNPWGGAEAFF. DNA of the CDR3: TGTGCCAGCAGTAACCCCTGGGGGGGTGCTGAAGCTTTCTTT.

In its sample, this clonotype was seen many times. The chain carries TRBV7-9 and TRBJ2-7; D might be TRBD1 (6 bases). Per germline, CDR1 SEHNR and CDR2 FQNEAQ (reference sequence). V lost 5 bases and J lost 6, with 11 bases in between. CDR3 length equals 12 residues. In DNA form, the CDR3 reads TGTGCCAGCAGCCTGGGACAACGCGAGCAGTACTTC. It translates to CASSLGQREQYF.

This sequence joins TRBV5-1 and TRBJ1-6, with TRBD1 matching 8 bases. In germline, CDR1 is SGHRS, CDR2 YFSETQ. Trimming removed 4 bases from V and 7 bases from J; junction bases left unmatched: 4. The CDR3 covers 14 residues. The CDR3 is CASSMRDRNSPLHF. The CDR3 region has the DNA TGCGCCAGCAGCATGAGGGACAGGAATTCACCCCTCCACTTT.

In this sample, this clonotype turned up many times. The chain uses TRBV28 and TRBJ2-7; 8 positions match TRBD2. CDR3 size: 14 residues. V trimming: 4 bases; J trimming: 6 bases; junction bases outside the gene matches: 8. Germline CDR1 is MDHEN and CDR2 is SYDVKM. The chain's CDR3 is CASSSPGRGGEQYF. The CDR3 region has the DNA TGTGCCAGCAGTTCCCCCGGGAGGGGGGGCGAGCAGTACTTC.

This sequence joins TRBV5-1 and TRBJ2-2; the match to TRBD1 covers 9 bases. Germline V lookup: CDR1 SGHRS, CDR2 YFSETQ. This CDR3 contains 16 residues. The V and J ends lost 2 bases and 4 bases, in that order; junction bases with no gene match: 6. The CDR3 DNA follows: TGCGCCAGCAGCTTACTCCCGGGACAGGGCACCGGGGAGCTGTTTTTT. Protein sequence: CASSLLPGQGTGELFF.

The sample holds many counts of this clonotype. The genes are TRBV12-3 or TRBV12-4 and TRBJ2-3; no firm D call. The CDR3 consists of 14 residues. The germline V and J ends were trimmed by 7 bases and 1 base, with 12 bases remaining between them. The chain's CDR3 is CASNLNRGTDTQYF. As DNA, the CDR3 is TGTGCCAGCAATCTAAACAGAGGCACAGATACGCAGTATTTT.

This clonotype was counted between two and nine times. The CDR3 nucleotides read TGTGCCAGCTCCCGAACGGAAACGGAAGCTTTCTTT. Translating gives CASSRTETEAFF. The V and J genes are TRBV18 and TRBJ1-1, with unresolved D. CDR1 is KGHSH, CDR2 LQKENI, per germline. The CDR3 totals 12 residues. V lost 6 bases to trimming and J lost 8 bases, with 13 bases between them.

This clonotype was observed a few times. The rearrangement links TRBV4-1 to TRBJ2-7, with D perhaps matching TRBD2 (6 bases). Germline lookup yields CDR1 MGHRA and CDR2 YSYEKL. V lost 0 bases, J lost 2 bases, and 8 bases lay in between. The CDR3 covers 14 residues. As DNA, the CDR3 is TGCGCCAGCAGCCAAGATCCGGGGGCCTACGAGCAGTACTTC. Translated: CASSQDPGAYEQYF.

This clonotype has more than one count but fewer than ten. The rearrangement uses TRBV19 and TRBJ1-5; no clear D. Trimming removed 3 bases from V and 6 bases from J, with 18 bases in between. Germline-derived CDR1 and CDR2 are LNHDA and SQIVND (reference sequence). The CDR3 length is 16 residues. CDR3 sequence reads: CASSIRASTEAQPQHF. The CDR3 region has the DNA TGTGCCAGTAGTATTCGGGCCTCCACCGAGGCTCAGCCCCAGCATTTT.

This clonotype was recorded many times. The gene calls are TRBV7-2 and TRBJ2-3; 7 nucleotides match TRBD1. CDR1 SGHTA and CDR2 FQGNSA come from the germline V gene. This CDR3 spans 15 amino acids. V was clipped by 1 base and J by 4 bases; unmatched bases: 5. CDR3 in amino acids: CASSLEGAGSDTQYF. The CDR3 bases are TGTGCCAGCAGCTTAGAGGGGGCAGGGTCAGATACGCAGTATTTT.

This clonotype was counted at least ten times. The chain employs TRBV7-2 and TRBJ2-4; TRBD1 agrees at 7 bases. The junction had 14 bases not matched to a gene; V was cut back by 5 bases and J by 10 bases. The CDR3 totals 15 residues. In germline, CDR1 is SGHTA, CDR2 FQGNSA. The CDR3 sequence is CASSPRDSAFGIQYF. The CDR3 coding sequence is TGTGCCAGCAGCCCCCGGGACAGTGCCTTTGGGATTCAGTACTTC.

A few counts support this clonotype. The CDR3 spells CASSYTSTGNTEAFF. CDR3 nucleotide sequence: TGTGCCAGCAGTTATACATCGACAGGGAACACTGAAGCTTTCTTT. The gene calls are TRBV28 and TRBJ1-1; a weak D match, TRBD1 (6 bases). The germline gives CDR1 MDHEN, CDR2 SYDVKM. Trimming removed 4 bases at V and 1 base at J, with 13 bases between. The CDR3 totals 15 residues.

This clonotype was recorded many times. The gene calls are TRBV7-2 and TRBJ2-1, with TRBD2 as a possible D gene (5 bases). Germline CDR1 SGHTA, CDR2 FQGNSA. The length of the CDR3 is 16 residues. V lost 5 bases and J lost 4, with 18 bases in between. CDR3 coding DNA: TGTGCCAGCAGCCCGCGGGCCGGGCCCCTATACAATGAGCAGTTCTTC. It is translated as CASSPRAGPLYNEQFF.

This clonotype has a count of ten or more. The CDR3 DNA reads as TGTGCCAGCAGCTTCATCACTTCCTACAATGAGCAGTTCTTC. This sequence encodes CASSFITSYNEQFF. The chain couples TRBV7-8 to TRBJ2-1; D not resolved. The CDR3 totals 14 residues. Germline values: CDR1 SGHVS, CDR2 FQNEAQ. V gave up 3 bases and J gave up 1 base, with 7 bases separating them.

This clonotype has a handful of counts. In nucleotides, the CDR3 is TGCGCCAGCAGCTTGGAGGTCCCGAGAGAGACCCAGTACTTC. It specifies CASSLEVPRETQYF. The chain employs TRBV5-1 and TRBJ2-5; D is unresolved. With 0 bases removed from V and 4 bases from J, the gap between germline ends came to 10 bases. CDR3 size: 14 residues. The germline V gene encodes CDR1 SGHRS and CDR2 YFSETQ. The full variable domain, its missing parts supplied by reference TRBV5-1 and TRBJ2-5, is KAGVTQTPRYLIKTRGQQVTLSCSPISGHRSVSWYQQTPGQGLQFLFEYFSETQRNKGNFPGRFSGRQFSNSRSEMNVSTLELGDSALYLCASSLEVPRETQYFGPGTRLLVL.

V usage is TRBV5-1 and J usage is TRBJ2-2; possible D gene TRBD1, 5 bases. This CDR3 has 14 amino acids. V gave up 7 bases and J gave up 0 bases, with 10 bases separating them. Looked up from germline, CDR1 is SGHRS and CDR2 is YFSETQ. The DNA of the CDR3 is TGCGCCAGCTCGGACACTTCGAACACCGGGGAGCTGTTTTTT. As protein: CASSDTSNTGELFF.

This clonotype was seen repeatedly, ten times or more. This chain uses TRBV7-2 with TRBJ2-3; 7 bases are a match to TRBD1. The CDR3 consists of 13 residues. Germline V gene data show CDR1 as SGHTA and CDR2 as FQGNSA. Unmatched junction bases numbered 2, after V lost 5 bases and J lost 3 bases. CDR3 in amino acids: CASSRQGTDTQYF. In nucleotides, the CDR3 is TGTGCCAGCAGCCGACAGGGTACAGATACGCAGTATTTT.

There are many counts of this clonotype. The chain couples TRBV7-2 to TRBJ2-2; 10 nucleotides agree with TRBD2. V dropped 2 bases and J dropped 7; count of bases not matched to a gene: 4. The CDR3 is made up of 15 amino acids. The germline gives CDR1 SGHTA, CDR2 FQGNSA. The CDR3 region has the DNA TGTGCCAGCAGCTTACTAGCGGGAGCGAACGGGGAGCTGTTTTTT. It specifies CASSLLAGANGELFF.

This clonotype was detected ten times or more. This chain links TRBV29-1 with TRBJ2-1; 13 bases agree with TRBD2. V trimming: 1 base; J trimming: 7 bases; junction bases outside the gene matches: 7. This CDR3 region has 16 residues. Germline CDR1 reads SQVTM; CDR2 reads ANQGSEA. CDR3 residues: CSVEGLRTSGSNEQFF. The CDR3 coding sequence is TGCAGCGTTGAAGGTCTCCGGACTAGCGGGAGTAATGAGCAGTTCTTC.

A single count supports this clonotype. A much bigger clone sits one base away, suggesting this may be a read error. The chain has TRBV3-1 and TRBJ2-6, with unresolved D. V gave up 8 bases and J gave up 4 bases, with 15 bases separating them. In germline, CDR1 is LGHDT, CDR2 YNNKEL (reference sequence). This CDR3 spans 15 amino acids. The CDR3 DNA sequence: TGTGCCAGCGGCCTTCTCCTCTCCGGGGCCAACGTCCTGACTTTC. This gives the protein CASGLLLSGANVLTF.

The chain recombines TRBV20-1 with TRBJ1-2; no clear D. The germline V gene has CDR1 DFQATT and CDR2 SNEGSKA (reference sequence). The CDR3 contains 11 residues. DNA for the CDR3: TGCACCCCTCGGAGAGCACCGGGGTACACCTTC. Its protein product is CTPRRAPGYTF.

This clonotype was detected many times. The chain is built from TRBV7-6 and TRBJ2-7; D could derive from TRBD1 or TRBD2 (5 bases each). Germline CDR1 is SGHVS and CDR2 is FNYEAQ. This CDR3 comprises 15 residues. Trimming cost V 5 bases and J 0 bases, with 14 bases left between them. CDR3 amino acids: CASSLRDGGSYEQYF. The CDR3, as DNA: TGTGCCAGCAGCCTCCGGGACGGAGGCTCCTACGAGCAGTACTTC.

This clonotype was seen a handful of times. The chain links TRBV10-3 to TRBJ1-2; 11 positions agree with TRBD1. The germline CDR1 and CDR2 sequences are ENHRY and SYGVKD. V lost 4 bases, J lost 7 bases, and 2 bases stayed unmatched. The CDR3 runs 13 residues. The CDR3 reads CAISGTGGFGYTF. The CDR3 nucleotides read TGTGCCATCAGTGGGACAGGGGGCTTTGGCTACACCTTC.

This clonotype has a count of ten or more. The chain has TRBV12-3 or TRBV12-4 and TRBJ2-1, with 13 bases that match TRBD2. This CDR3 contains 14 residues. Trimming at V came to 8 bases and at J to 13 bases, leaving 11 bases not matched to a gene. CDR3 protein: CASDRLAGGTSQFF. CDR3 DNA: TGTGCCAGCGACCGACTAGCGGGGGGTACAAGTCAGTTCTTC.

The chain links TRBV7-8 to TRBJ2-3, with 8 positions matching TRBD2. The CDR3 runs to 21 residues. V gave up 5 bases and J gave up 5 bases; unmatched junction bases: 27. The germline V gene has CDR1 SGHVS and CDR2 FQNEAQ. The CDR3, as DNA: TGTGCCAGCAGCCCCTACCGGGCAGGGCTTAGCGGGAACACACAGAGAGATACGCAGTATTTT. It yields the protein CASSPYRAGLSGNTQRDTQYF.

This clonotype has at least ten counts. The rearrangement uses TRBV4-1 and TRBJ1-5; D uncertain. Germline CDR1 and CDR2: MGHRA and YSYEKL. The CDR3 is 13 residues long. V was trimmed by 3 bases and J by 7 bases, leaving 10 bases between them. CDR3 sequence reads: CASSQPGIQPQHF. The CDR3 DNA is TGCGCCAGCAGCCAGCCCGGGATCCAGCCCCAGCATTTT.